This TCR beta chain originates from a study of T cell changes during pregnancy in multiple sclerosis. CDR3 size: 14 residues. Trimming removed 2 bases from V and 4 bases from J, with 11 bases in between. The germline CDR1 and CDR2 sequences are SGHDT and YYEEEE. Assay: immunoSEQ multiplex PCR; the TCRdb copy retains only in-frame clones and omits some. The sample yields some 60,000 clones, 92% seen once. This TCR derives from a female donor in good health, enrolled as a control in a pregnancy study. The material sequenced was peripheral blood, taken in the second trimester of pregnancy. This chain uses TRBV5-6 with TRBJ2-3; D not certain. The CDR3 spells CASSLGRSADTQYF. CDR3 in DNA: TGTGCCAGCAGCTTAGGCAGGTCTGCAGATACGCAGTATTTT.